This T cell receptor (beta chain) was observed in a study of T cell clonality in common variable immunodeficiency. Broader study findings: Fewer TCRbeta clones were shared among CVID subjects than controls. Common variable immunodeficiency TCR beta sequences reportedly had fewer deletions and N-nucleotide insertions. TCRbeta clonality was increased in CVID versus healthy controls.

The data were produced by immunoSEQ multiplex PCR, yet TCRdb's version contains in-frame clones alone and is incomplete. In total the sample includes 35,000 or so clones, none of them seen once. CDR1 and CDR2 from the germline V gene are SGHTA and FQGTGA. With V trimmed by 5 bases and J by 4 bases, 16 bases remained unmatched. This CDR3 comprises 18 residues. This clone has at least ten counts. Its antigen is unidentified. With the read ending 3 residues before the CDR3 end, the germline J gene is used to fill in that end. Patients and controls were mostly of Caucasian heritage. The rearrangement joins TRBV7-3 to TRBJ1-1, with 10 bases lining up with TRBD1. Sequencing was done on a sample of peripheral blood mononuclear cells. This receptor was obtained from a human donor with common variable immunodeficiency. Partial CDR3 DNA: TGTGCCAGCAGCCCCATACCCGCTACCGGGACAGGGGTCACTGAA. Translating gives CASSPIPATGTGVTE. The CDR3 in its entirety is CASSPIPATGTGVTEAFF. The complete variable domain, with remaining parts taken from reference TRBV7-3 and TRBJ1-1, reads GAGVSQTPSNKVTEKGKYVELRCDPISGHTALYWYRQSLGQGPEFLIYFQGTGAADDSGLPNDRFFAVRPEGSVSTLKIQRTERGDSAVYLCASSPIPATGTGVTEAFFGQGTRLTVV.